Listed below are T cell receptor beta chains from one sample, sequenced in a study of blood T cell repertoires in COVID-19. The assay was immunoSEQ multiplex PCR, and TCRdb's table has in-frame clones only and misses some. The data show 210,000 or so clones, 84% seen once. The source material was peripheral blood. These receptors came from a woman in her fifties or sixties with active or convalescent COVID-19. Both conserved end residues are part of each CDR3. Fields, in order: clone size, V gene, D gene, J gene, CDR3 protein, CDR3 DNA. D genes are given only for firm matches. Clone size is not always given. Where it is, it says once, few, many or a class for expanded clones.

>few|TRBV5-6|TRBD1|TRBJ1-4
CASSWGTGTPEKLFF
TGTGCCAGCAGCTGGGGGACAGGCACCCCCGAAAAACTGTTTTTT
>.|TRBV27|.|TRBJ1-5
CASRRHSDQPQHF
TGTGCCAGCAGGAGACATTCCGATCAGCCCCAGCATTTT
>.|TRBV11-2|TRBD2|TRBJ2-3
CASSLEGGLAASTDTQYF
TGTGCCAGCAGCTTAGAAGGTGGACTAGCGGCTAGCACAGATACGCAGTATTTT
>.|TRBV24-1|TRBD2|TRBJ2-3
CATGWASGRQYF
TGTGCCACCGGCTGGGCGAGCGGGAGGCAGTATTTT
>.|TRBV6-1|.|TRBJ1-2
CASSEGGPVIYGYTF
TGTGCCAGCAGTGAAGGGGGCCCCGTTATATATGGCTACACCTTC
>.|TRBV6-5|.|TRBJ1-2
CASNTDRTTYGYTF
TGTGCCAGCAATACAGACCGAACAACCTATGGCTACACCTTC
>.|TRBV28|.|TRBJ1-1
CASVYMNTEAFF
TGTGCGTCAGTTTACATGAACACTGAAGCTTTCTTT
>once|TRBV12-3/TRBV12-4|.|TRBJ1-1
CASSPTGNTEAFF
TGTGCCAGCAGCCCGACAGGGAACACTGAAGCTTTCTTT
>.|TRBV2|TRBD2|TRBJ2-5
CASAGPGGQETQYF
TGTGCCAGCGCGGGCCCCGGGGGGCAAGAGACCCAGTACTTC
>.|TRBV5-1|TRBD1|TRBJ1-6
CASHTGGSYNSPLHF
TGCGCCAGTCACACAGGGGGTTCCTATAATTCACCCCTCCACTTT
>.|TRBV5-1|.|TRBJ2-7
CASSSPGSYEQYF
TGCGCCAGCAGCTCCCCGGGAAGCTACGAGCAGTACTTC
>.|TRBV9|.|TRBJ2-7
CASSVAGDFGGYEQYF
TGTGCCAGCAGCGTAGCCGGGGATTTCGGGGGATACGAGCAGTACTTC
>.|TRBV29-1|TRBD1|TRBJ2-1
CSVGTGDNEQFF
TGCAGCGTTGGGACAGGGGACAATGAGCAGTTCTTC
>few|TRBV12-5|.|TRBJ2-3
CASGPGGFSTDTQYF
TGTGCTAGTGGGCCTGGCGGGTTTAGCACAGATACGCAGTATTTT
>.|TRBV5-4|TRBD2|TRBJ2-1
CASSSRDRGGYGEQFF
TGTGCCAGCAGCTCACGTGACCGGGGGGGCTATGGTGAGCAGTTCTTC
>.|TRBV28|TRBD1|TRBJ1-6
CASRPGTVNSPLHF
TGTGCCAGCAGGCCGGGGACAGTTAATTCACCCCTCCACTTT
>.|TRBV19|TRBD2|TRBJ2-1
CASSRTSGSLSSYNEQFF
TGTGCCAGTAGTAGGACTAGCGGGAGTCTGAGCTCCTACAATGAGCAGTTCTTC
>.|TRBV6-6|.|TRBJ1-5
CASSLRPQGQPQHF
TGTGCCAGCAGTCTCCGGCCCCAGGGACAGCCCCAGCATTTT
>few|TRBV7-9|.|TRBJ1-1
CASSLDTGGANTEAFF
TGTGCCAGCAGCTTAGATACCGGGGGTGCGAACACTGAAGCTTTCTTT
>few|TRBV5-1|TRBD1|TRBJ1-4
CASSQGTASNEKLFF
TGCGCCAGCAGCCAAGGGACAGCCTCTAATGAAAAACTGTTTTTT
>.|TRBV5-1|TRBD1|TRBJ2-7
CASSSSGGSGEQYF
TGCGCCAGCAGCTCTTCAGGGGGCAGCGGCGAGCAGTACTTC
>.|TRBV9|TRBD1|TRBJ1-1
CASSPGQPNTEAFF
TGTGCCAGCAGCCCGGGACAGCCCAACACTGAAGCTTTCTTT
>.|TRBV2|.|TRBJ1-3
CASSEGAQGWNTIYF
TGTGCCAGCAGTGAAGGGGCCCAGGGATGGAACACCATATATTTT
>once|TRBV10-3|TRBD1|TRBJ1-1
CAISESSGQGGTEAFF
TGTGCCATCAGTGAGTCTTCAGGACAGGGGGGAACTGAAGCTTTCTTT
>once|TRBV19|TRBD2|TRBJ2-1
CASSPIPLAGVRQFF
TGTGCCAGTAGTCCCATCCCCCTAGCGGGGGTGAGACAGTTCTTC
>.|TRBV10-3|.|TRBJ1-1
CAITPGHSNTEAFF
TGTGCCATCACCCCGGGACATTCGAACACTGAAGCTTTCTTT
>.|TRBV19|.|TRBJ1-4
CASSGGGTNEKLFF
TGTGCCAGTAGTGGTGGGGGCACTAATGAAAAACTGTTTTTT
>.|TRBV13|TRBD1|TRBJ1-2
CASSIGTGDYGYTF
TGTGCCAGCAGCATCGGGACAGGGGACTATGGCTACACCTTC
>.|TRBV9|TRBD2|TRBJ2-2
CASSVNLAGAANTGELFF
TGTGCCAGCAGCGTTAACTTAGCGGGAGCCGCGAACACCGGGGAGCTGTTTTTT
>.|TRBV5-4|.|TRBJ2-3
CASSSLQGGSTDTQYF
TGTGCCAGCAGTTCTCTCCAGGGAGGAAGCACAGATACGCAGTATTTT
>.|TRBV3-1/TRBV3-2|.|TRBJ2-7
CAPNREGSYEQYF
TGTGCCCCAAACAGGGAAGGATCCTACGAGCAGTACTTC
>.|TRBV24-1|.|TRBJ2-3
CATGQGSDTQYF
TGTGCCACCGGGCAGGGATCAGATACGCAGTATTTT
>few|TRBV28|.|TRBJ1-5
CASSFSGYNQPQHF
TGTGCCAGCAGTTTTTCGGGTTACAATCAGCCCCAGCATTTT
>.|TRBV12-3/TRBV12-4|.|TRBJ2-3
CASSPRPDTQYF
TGTGCCAGCAGTCCTAGGCCAGATACGCAGTATTTT
>.|TRBV6-5|TRBD2|TRBJ2-1
CASTSGRAGEQFF
TGTGCCAGCACTAGCGGGAGGGCCGGTGAGCAGTTCTTC
>.|TRBV5-1|.|TRBJ2-5
CASSLVRQVIGETQYF
TGCGCCAGCAGCTTGGTAAGACAGGTTATAGGAGAGACCCAGTACTTC
>.|TRBV10-3|.|TRBJ1-6
CAISEQGLSSYNSPLHF
TGTGCCATCAGTGAGCAGGGACTCTCGAGCTATAATTCACCCCTCCACTTT
>.|TRBV29-1|TRBD1|TRBJ2-3
CSVGGTGNGDTQYF
TGCAGCGTTGGAGGGACAGGGAATGGGGATACGCAGTATTTT
>.|TRBV5-4|TRBD2|TRBJ2-1
CASSLGLAGLSSYNEQFF
TGTGCCAGCAGCTTGGGACTAGCGGGATTGAGCTCCTACAATGAGCAGTTCTTC
>.|TRBV15|.|TRBJ1-4
CATSSRGGNEKLFF
TGTGCCACCAGCAGTCGCGGGGGAAATGAAAAACTGTTTTTT
>once|TRBV5-1|TRBD1|TRBJ2-7
CASSGLPGQGKGEQYF
TGCGCCAGCAGCGGCCTTCCGGGACAGGGCAAAGGCGAGCAGTACTTC